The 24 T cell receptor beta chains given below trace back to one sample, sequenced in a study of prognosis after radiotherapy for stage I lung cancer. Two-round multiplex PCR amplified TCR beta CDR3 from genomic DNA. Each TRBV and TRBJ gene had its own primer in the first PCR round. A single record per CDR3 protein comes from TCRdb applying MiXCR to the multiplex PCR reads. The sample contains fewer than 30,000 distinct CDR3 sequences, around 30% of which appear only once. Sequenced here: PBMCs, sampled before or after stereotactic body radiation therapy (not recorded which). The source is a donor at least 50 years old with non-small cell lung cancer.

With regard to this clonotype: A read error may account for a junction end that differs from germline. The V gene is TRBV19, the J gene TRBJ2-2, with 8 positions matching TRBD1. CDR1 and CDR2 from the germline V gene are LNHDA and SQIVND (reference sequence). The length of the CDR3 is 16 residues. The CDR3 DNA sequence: TGTGCCAGTAATCCTGGGGCAGGGGGCAACACCGGCGAGCTGTTTTTT. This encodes CASNPGAGGNTGELFF.

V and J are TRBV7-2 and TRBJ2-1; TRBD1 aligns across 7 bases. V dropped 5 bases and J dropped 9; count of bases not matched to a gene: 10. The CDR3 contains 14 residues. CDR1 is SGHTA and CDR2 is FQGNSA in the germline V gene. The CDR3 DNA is TGTGCCAGCAGCGCAGGGGGTTTCTATTCTGAGCAGTTCTTC. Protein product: CASSAGGFYSEQFF.

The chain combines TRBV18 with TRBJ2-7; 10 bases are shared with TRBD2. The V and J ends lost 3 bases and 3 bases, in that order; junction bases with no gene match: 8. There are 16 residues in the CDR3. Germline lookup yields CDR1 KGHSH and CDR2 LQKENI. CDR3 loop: CASSPEQIAGGYEQYF. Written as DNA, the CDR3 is TGTGCCAGCTCACCTGAACAAATAGCGGGAGGCTACGAGCAGTACTTC.

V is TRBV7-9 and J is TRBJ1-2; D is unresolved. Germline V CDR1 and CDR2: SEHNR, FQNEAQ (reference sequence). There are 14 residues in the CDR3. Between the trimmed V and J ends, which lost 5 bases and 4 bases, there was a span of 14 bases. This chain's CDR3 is CASSRGSEGYGYTF. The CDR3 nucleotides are TGTGCCAGCAGCCGCGGGTCAGAAGGCTATGGCTACACCTTC. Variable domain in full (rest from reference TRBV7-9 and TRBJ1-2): DTGVSQNPRHKITKRGQNVTFRCDPISEHNRLYWYRQTLGQGPEFLTYFQNEAQLEKSRLLSDRFSAERPKGSFSTLEIQRTEQGDSAMYLCASSRGSEGYGYTFGSGTRLTVV.

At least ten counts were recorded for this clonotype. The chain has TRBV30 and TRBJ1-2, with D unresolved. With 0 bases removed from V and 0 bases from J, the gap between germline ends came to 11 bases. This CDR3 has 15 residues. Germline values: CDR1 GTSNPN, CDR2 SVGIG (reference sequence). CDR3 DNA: TGTGCCTGGAGTGTACGCGGGGTGCCTAACTATGGCTACACCTTC. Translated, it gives CAWSVRGVPNYGYTF. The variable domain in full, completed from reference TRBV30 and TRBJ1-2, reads SQTIHQWPATLVQPVGSPLSLECTVEGTSNPNLYWYRQAAGRGLQLLFYSVGIGQISSEVPQNLSASRPQDRQFILSSKKLLLSDSGFYLCAWSVRGVPNYGYTFGSGTRLTVV.

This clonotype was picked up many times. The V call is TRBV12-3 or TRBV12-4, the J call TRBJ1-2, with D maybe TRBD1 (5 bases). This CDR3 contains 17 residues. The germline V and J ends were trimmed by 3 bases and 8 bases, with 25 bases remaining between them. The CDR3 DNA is TGTGCCAGCAGTTTTAAAGGACACCGTCGCGGGATAGGCGGCTACACCTTC. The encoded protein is CASSFKGHRRGIGGYTF.

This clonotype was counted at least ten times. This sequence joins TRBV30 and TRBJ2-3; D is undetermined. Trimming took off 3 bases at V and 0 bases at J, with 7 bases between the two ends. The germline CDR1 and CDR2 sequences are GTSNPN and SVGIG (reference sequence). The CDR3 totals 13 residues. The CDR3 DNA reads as TGTGCCTGGAGGACACCTAGCACAGATACGCAGTATTTT. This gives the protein CAWRTPSTDTQYF.

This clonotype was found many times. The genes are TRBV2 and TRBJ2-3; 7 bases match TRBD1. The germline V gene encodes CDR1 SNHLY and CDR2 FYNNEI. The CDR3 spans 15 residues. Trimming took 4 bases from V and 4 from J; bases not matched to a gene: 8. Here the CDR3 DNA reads TGTGCCAGCAGTGCCAACAGGGGATATTCAGATACGCAGTATTTT. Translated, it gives CASSANRGYSDTQYF.

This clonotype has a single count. CDR3 bases: TGTGCCAGCAGCCAAAGGGCGGGATTTGGGGATACGCAGTATTTT. Encoded protein: CASSQRAGFGDTQYF. The chain employs TRBV3-1 and TRBJ2-3; TRBD2 might be the D (6 bases). V lost 2 bases to trimming and J lost 6 bases, with 15 bases between them. CDR1 is LGHDT, CDR2 YNNKEL, per germline (reference sequence). This CDR3 contains 15 residues.

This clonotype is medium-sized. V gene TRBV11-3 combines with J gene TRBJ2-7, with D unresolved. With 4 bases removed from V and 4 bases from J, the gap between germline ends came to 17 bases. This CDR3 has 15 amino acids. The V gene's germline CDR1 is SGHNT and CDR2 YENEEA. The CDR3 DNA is TGTGCCAGCAGCTCATTGGACGCGGTCGGGTACGAGCAGTACTTC. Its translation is CASSSLDAVGYEQYF.

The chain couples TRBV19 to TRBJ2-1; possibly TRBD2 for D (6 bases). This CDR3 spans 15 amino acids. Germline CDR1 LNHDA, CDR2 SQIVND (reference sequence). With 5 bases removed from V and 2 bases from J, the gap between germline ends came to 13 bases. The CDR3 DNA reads TGTGCCAGTAGTTCAGCCCCGGGGGCCTACAATGAGCAGTTCTTC. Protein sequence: CASSSAPGAYNEQFF.

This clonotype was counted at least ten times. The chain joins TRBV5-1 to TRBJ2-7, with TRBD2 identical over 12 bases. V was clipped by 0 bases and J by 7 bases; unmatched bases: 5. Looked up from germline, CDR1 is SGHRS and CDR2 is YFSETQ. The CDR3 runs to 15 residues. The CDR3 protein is CASSLDWTSGKEQYF. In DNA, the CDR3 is TGCGCCAGCAGCTTGGATTGGACTAGCGGGAAAGAGCAGTACTTC.

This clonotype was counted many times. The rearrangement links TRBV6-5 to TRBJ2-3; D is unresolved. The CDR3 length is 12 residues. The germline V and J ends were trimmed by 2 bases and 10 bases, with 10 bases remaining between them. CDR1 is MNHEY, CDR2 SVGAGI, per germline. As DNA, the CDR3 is TGTGCCAGCAGTTACCGTAATCGGGCGCAGTATTTT. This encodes CASSYRNRAQYF.

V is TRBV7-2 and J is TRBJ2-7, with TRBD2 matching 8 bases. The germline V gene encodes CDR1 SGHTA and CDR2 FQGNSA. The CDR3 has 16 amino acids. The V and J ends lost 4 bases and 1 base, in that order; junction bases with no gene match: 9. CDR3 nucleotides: TGTGCCAGCAGCTCCCGGGGGGGACTTACTTCCTACGAGCAGTACTTC. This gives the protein CASSSRGGLTSYEQYF.

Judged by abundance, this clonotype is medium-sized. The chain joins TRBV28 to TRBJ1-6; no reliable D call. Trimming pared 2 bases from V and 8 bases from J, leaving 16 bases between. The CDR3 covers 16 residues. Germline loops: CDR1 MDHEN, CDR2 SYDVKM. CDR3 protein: CASSLGSLEGYSPLHF. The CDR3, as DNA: TGTGCCAGCAGTTTAGGTTCGTTGGAGGGTTATTCACCCCTCCACTTT. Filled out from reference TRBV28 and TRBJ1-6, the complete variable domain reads DVKVTQSSRYLVKRTGEKVFLECVQDMDHENMFWYRQDPGLGLRLIYFSYDVKMKEKGDIPEGYSVSREKKERFSLILESASTNQTSMYLCASSLGSLEGYSPLHFGNGTRLTVT.

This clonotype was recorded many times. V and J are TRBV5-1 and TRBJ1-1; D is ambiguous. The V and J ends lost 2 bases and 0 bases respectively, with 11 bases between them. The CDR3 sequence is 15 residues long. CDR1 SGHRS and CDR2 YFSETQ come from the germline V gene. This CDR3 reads CASSFGDTVNTEAFF. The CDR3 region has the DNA TGCGCCAGCAGCTTTGGGGATACGGTGAACACTGAAGCTTTCTTT.

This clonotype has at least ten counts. The CDR3 spells CASSSEGASMNTEAFF. CDR3 in DNA: TGTGCCAGCAGTTCCGAAGGGGCGAGCATGAACACTGAAGCTTTCTTT. The chain employs TRBV9 and TRBJ1-1; D may be TRBD1 (5 bases). The germline V gene encodes CDR1 SGDLS and CDR2 YYNGEE. Trimming left V 5 bases short and J 0 bases short, with 17 bases between. This CDR3 is 16 amino acids long.

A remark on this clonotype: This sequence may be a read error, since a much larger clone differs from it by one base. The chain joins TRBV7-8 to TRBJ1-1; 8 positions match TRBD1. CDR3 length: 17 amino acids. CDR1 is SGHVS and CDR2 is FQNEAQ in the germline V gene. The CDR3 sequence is CVSSLIPLGQAGTEAFF. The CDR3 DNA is TGTGTCAGCAGCCTCATACCTCTGGGACAGGCGGGGACTGAAGCTTTCTTT.

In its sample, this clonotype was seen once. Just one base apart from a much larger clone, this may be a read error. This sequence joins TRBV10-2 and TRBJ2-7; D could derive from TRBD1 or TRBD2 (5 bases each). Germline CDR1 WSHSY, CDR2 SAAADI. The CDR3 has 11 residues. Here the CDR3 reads CAGSVGGEQYF. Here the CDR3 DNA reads TGCGCCGGCAGCGTTGGGGGCGAGCAGTACTTC.

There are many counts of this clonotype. The CDR3 loop is CAWSGTSDAWTLTDTQYF. DNA for the CDR3: TGTGCCTGGAGTGGGACTAGCGATGCTTGGACGCTCACAGATACGCAGTATTTT. The rearrangement joins TRBV30 to TRBJ2-3; TRBD2 aligns across 9 bases. V lost 1 base and J lost 2; bases outside the gene matches: 13. Per germline, CDR1 GTSNPN and CDR2 SVGIG (reference sequence). CDR3 length equals 18 residues.

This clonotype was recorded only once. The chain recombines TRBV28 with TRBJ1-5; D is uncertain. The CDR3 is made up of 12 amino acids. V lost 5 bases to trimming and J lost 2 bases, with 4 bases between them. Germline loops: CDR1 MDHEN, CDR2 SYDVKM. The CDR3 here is CASSGGNQPQHF. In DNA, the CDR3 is TGTGCCAGCAGTGGGGGCAATCAGCCCCAGCATTTT.

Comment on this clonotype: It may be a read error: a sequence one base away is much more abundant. The CDR3 loop reads CAISAPSGANTEAFF. Here the CDR3 DNA reads TGTGCCATCAGTGCCCCCAGTGGCGCGAACACTGAAGCTTTCTTT. The chain is built from TRBV10-3 and TRBJ1-1; D gene ambiguous. Trimming removed 4 bases at V and 1 base at J, with 13 bases between. Germline assignment: CDR1 ENHRY and CDR2 SYGVKD. There are 15 residues in the CDR3.

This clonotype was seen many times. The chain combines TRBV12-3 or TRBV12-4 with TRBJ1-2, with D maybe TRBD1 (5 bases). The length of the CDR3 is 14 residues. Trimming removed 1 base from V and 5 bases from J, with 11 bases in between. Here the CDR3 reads CASSLEGRIYGYTF. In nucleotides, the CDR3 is TGTGCCAGCAGTTTAGAGGGACGGATTTATGGCTACACCTTC.

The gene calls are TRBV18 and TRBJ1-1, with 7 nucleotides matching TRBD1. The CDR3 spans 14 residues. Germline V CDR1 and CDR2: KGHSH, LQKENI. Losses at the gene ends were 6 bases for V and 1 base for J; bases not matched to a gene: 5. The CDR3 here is CASSRGQRNTEAFF. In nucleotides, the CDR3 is TGTGCCAGCTCCCGGGGACAGCGGAACACTGAAGCTTTCTTT.